This TCR beta chain was profiled in a study of a mutant IDH1 vaccine in newly diagnosed glioma. At the level of the study: Vaccine dosing followed radiotherapy by 4-6 weeks, or accompanied temozolomide cycles. There were 62.5% males and roughly 38% females among treated patients, whose mean age was about 44 years.

As to time point: week 11, during vaccination. A single vaccine dose contained 300 ug of mutant IDH1 20-mer peptide, and topical imiquimod was used with it. The study enrolled donors with new WHO grade 3 or 4 IDH1-mutant, ATRX-lost astrocytomas. The table came from immunoSEQ multiplex PCR; TCRdb's copy has only in-frame clones and leaves some out. The sample contains about 40,000 clones, 84% of which appear only once. There are 14 residues in the CDR3. Trimming removed 2 bases from V and 7 bases from J, with 11 bases in between. Germline V gene data show CDR1 as PRHDT and CDR2 as FYEKMQ (reference sequence). Notes on this clone: The antigen is undetermined.

The chain combines TRBV13 with TRBJ1-4; D not certain. The clonotype comes from a man aged 40-49 years with glioma. Sequenced material: PBMCs, taken from a glioma patient whose treatment included an IDH1 peptide vaccine. The CDR3 DNA is TGTGCCAGCAGCTTAAGACGGACGGGTGAAAAACTGTTTTTT. Protein product: CASSLRRTGEKLFF. Full variable domain (outside the CDR3, taken from reference TRBV13 and TRBJ1-4): AAGVIQSPRHLIKEKRETATLKCYPIPRHDTVYWYQQGPGQDPQFLISFYEKMQSDKGSIPDRFSAQQFSDYHSELNMSSLELGDSALYFCASSLRRTGEKLFFGSGTQLSVL.